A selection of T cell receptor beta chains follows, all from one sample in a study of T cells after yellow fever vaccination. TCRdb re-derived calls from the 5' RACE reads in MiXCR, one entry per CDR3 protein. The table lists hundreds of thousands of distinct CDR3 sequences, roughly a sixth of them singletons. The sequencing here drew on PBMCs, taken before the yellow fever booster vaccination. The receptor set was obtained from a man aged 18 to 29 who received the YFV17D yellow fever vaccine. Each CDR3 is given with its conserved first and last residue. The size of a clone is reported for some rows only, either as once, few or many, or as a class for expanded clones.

CASSSRAGDGNTIYF | TRBJ1-3 | few | TRBV7-2
CASSVNPTGVVSQPQHF | TRBJ1-5 | . | TRBV7-2
CSARAGTHTEAFF | TRBJ1-1 | . | TRBV20-1
CASSLVVPNSPLHF | TRBJ1-6 | . | TRBV28
CASSLSQAPETQYF | TRBJ2-5 | . | TRBV12-3/TRBV12-4
CASSRGHLRPEAFF | TRBJ1-1 | few | TRBV5-5
CASSLIKEGYEQYF | TRBJ2-7 | few | TRBV7-2
CASSESNRFYEQYF | TRBJ2-7 | . | TRBV25-1
CASSPGLAGIYEQYF | TRBJ2-7 | few | TRBV5-1
CASSEGGVTDTQYF | TRBJ2-3 | few | TRBV6-1
CASSPHDRADQPQHF | TRBJ1-5 | . | TRBV6-6
CASSYRPGGGQQYF | TRBJ2-7 | . | TRBV6-6
CASTWDNNEQFF | TRBJ2-1 | . | TRBV7-9
CASSRRTGLETQYF | TRBJ2-5 | few | TRBV7-9
CSARRDGQETQYF | TRBJ2-5 | many | TRBV20-1
CSVERRGRWVDNEQFF | TRBJ2-1 | few | TRBV29-1
CSAPQQGQVHGYTF | TRBJ1-2 | few | TRBV20-1
CASTPSATRDTQYF | TRBJ2-3 | few | TRBV4-1
CASSYSVESAEAFF | TRBJ1-1 | . | TRBV6-5
CSARDGRPQETQYF | TRBJ2-5 | few | TRBV20-1
CASSPRGGQSRETQYF | TRBJ2-5 | few | TRBV5-4
CASSPTTGRQETQYF | TRBJ2-5 | few | TRBV11-2
CSATRDSRNSPLHF | TRBJ1-6 | few | TRBV20-1
CASSLLLTDQETQYF | TRBJ2-5 | . | TRBV7-9
CASTGRVGYNEQFF | TRBJ2-1 | . | TRBV12-3/TRBV12-4
CSAPQGAYSNQPQHF | TRBJ1-5 | few | TRBV20-1
CSATIAGGNNNEQFF | TRBJ2-1 | medium-sized | TRBV20-1
CASSHGGYEQFF | TRBJ2-1 | many | TRBV5-5
CASEKADTQYF | TRBJ2-3 | . | TRBV19
CASSVHYEQYF | TRBJ2-7 | few | TRBV25-1
CASSLGVGTETQYF | TRBJ2-5 | . | TRBV13
CASSFTRFGSPLHF | TRBJ1-6 | . | TRBV6-2/TRBV6-3
CASSPGWGNTEAFF | TRBJ1-1 | few | TRBV27
CASSLARDRVGEQYF | TRBJ2-7 | . | TRBV5-1
CASSAHQGGETQYF | TRBJ2-5 | few | TRBV7-2
CASSPPQTVYHEQYF | TRBJ2-7 | many | TRBV18
CSVGGAATYEQYF | TRBJ2-7 | . | TRBV20-1
CASSQLTATEAFF | TRBJ1-1 | . | TRBV14
CASSVEMDTEAFF | TRBJ1-1 | . | TRBV9
CSARELSPRDTEAFF | TRBJ1-1 | . | TRBV20-1
CASSEFSSGNTIYF | TRBJ1-3 | . | TRBV7-9
CSARDGLGGETQYF | TRBJ2-5 | . | TRBV20-1
CSATSGSAVETQYF | TRBJ2-5 | . | TRBV20-1